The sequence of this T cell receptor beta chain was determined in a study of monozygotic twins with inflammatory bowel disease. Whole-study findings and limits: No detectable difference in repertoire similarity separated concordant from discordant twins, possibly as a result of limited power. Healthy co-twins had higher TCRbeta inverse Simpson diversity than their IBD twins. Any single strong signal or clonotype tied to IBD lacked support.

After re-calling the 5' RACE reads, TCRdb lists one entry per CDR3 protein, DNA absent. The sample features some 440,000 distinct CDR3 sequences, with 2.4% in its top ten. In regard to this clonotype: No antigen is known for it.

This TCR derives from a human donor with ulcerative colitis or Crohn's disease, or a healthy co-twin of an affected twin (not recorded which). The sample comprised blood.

CDR3 amino acids: CASSSSGRADGELFF. The J gene is TRBJ2-2, the V gene TRBV5-4; the D call of TRBD2 rests on TCRdb alone, since no DNA is present to check it. The germline V gene has CDR1 SGHNT and CDR2 YYREEE (reference sequence). The CDR3 runs to 15 residues.